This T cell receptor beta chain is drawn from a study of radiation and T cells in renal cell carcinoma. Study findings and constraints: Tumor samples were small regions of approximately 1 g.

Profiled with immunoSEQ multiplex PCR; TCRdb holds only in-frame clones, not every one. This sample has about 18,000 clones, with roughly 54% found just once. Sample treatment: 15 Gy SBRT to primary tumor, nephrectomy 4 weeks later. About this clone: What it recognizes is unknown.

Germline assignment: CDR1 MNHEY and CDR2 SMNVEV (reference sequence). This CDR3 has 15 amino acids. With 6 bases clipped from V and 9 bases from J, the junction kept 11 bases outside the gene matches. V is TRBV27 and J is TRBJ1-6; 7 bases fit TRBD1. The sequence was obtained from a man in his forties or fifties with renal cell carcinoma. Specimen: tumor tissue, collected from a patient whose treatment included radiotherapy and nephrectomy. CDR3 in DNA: TGTGCCAGCAGCATACAAACGACAGGGACTTCACCCCTCCACTTT. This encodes CASSIQTTGTSPLHF.